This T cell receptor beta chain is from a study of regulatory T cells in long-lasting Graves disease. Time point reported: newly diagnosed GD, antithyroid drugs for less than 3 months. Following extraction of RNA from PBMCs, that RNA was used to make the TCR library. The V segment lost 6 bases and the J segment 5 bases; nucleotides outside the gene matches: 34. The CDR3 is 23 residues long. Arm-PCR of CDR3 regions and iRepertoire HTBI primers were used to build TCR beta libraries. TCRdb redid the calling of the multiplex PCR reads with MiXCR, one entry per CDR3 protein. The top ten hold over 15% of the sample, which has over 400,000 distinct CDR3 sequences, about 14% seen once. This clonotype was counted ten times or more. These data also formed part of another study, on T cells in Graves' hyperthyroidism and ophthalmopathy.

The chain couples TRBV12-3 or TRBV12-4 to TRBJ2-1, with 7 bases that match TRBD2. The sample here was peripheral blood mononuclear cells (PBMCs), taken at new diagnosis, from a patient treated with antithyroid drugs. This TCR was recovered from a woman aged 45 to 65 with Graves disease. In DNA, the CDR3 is TGTGCCAGCAGCCATTTTCCCTTATGGGGGAGGGCGGAAAAGAACCTAAAAGACAATGAGCAGTTCTTC. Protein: CASSHFPLWGRAEKNLKDNEQFF.